This T cell receptor (beta chain) was captured in a study of cytotoxic CD8 clonotypes in ibrutinib-treated CLL. Comments on this clone: Its antigen is currently unknown.

V trimming: 2 bases; J trimming: 4 bases; junction bases outside the gene matches: 7. The CDR3 sequence is 15 residues long. The germline gives CDR1 MNHNY, CDR2 SVGAGI (reference sequence). The repertoire was sequenced with immunoSEQ multiplex PCR; TCRdb's copy has only in-frame clones and lacks some. In the table there are approximately 130,000 clones, around four fifths of which are singletons. General observations from the study: Ibrutinib response saw clonality rise, and progression saw it return toward baseline.

This TCR was sampled from a human donor with chronic lymphocytic leukemia. The specimen comprised PBMCs, sampled after 24 months of ibrutinib treatment. J is TRBJ2-7 and V is TRBV6-6, with 8 bases lining up with TRBD2. Here the CDR3 reads CASSYGGTSRYEQYF. The CDR3 DNA is TGTGCCAGCAGTTACGGCGGGACTAGTCGGTACGAGCAGTACTTC.